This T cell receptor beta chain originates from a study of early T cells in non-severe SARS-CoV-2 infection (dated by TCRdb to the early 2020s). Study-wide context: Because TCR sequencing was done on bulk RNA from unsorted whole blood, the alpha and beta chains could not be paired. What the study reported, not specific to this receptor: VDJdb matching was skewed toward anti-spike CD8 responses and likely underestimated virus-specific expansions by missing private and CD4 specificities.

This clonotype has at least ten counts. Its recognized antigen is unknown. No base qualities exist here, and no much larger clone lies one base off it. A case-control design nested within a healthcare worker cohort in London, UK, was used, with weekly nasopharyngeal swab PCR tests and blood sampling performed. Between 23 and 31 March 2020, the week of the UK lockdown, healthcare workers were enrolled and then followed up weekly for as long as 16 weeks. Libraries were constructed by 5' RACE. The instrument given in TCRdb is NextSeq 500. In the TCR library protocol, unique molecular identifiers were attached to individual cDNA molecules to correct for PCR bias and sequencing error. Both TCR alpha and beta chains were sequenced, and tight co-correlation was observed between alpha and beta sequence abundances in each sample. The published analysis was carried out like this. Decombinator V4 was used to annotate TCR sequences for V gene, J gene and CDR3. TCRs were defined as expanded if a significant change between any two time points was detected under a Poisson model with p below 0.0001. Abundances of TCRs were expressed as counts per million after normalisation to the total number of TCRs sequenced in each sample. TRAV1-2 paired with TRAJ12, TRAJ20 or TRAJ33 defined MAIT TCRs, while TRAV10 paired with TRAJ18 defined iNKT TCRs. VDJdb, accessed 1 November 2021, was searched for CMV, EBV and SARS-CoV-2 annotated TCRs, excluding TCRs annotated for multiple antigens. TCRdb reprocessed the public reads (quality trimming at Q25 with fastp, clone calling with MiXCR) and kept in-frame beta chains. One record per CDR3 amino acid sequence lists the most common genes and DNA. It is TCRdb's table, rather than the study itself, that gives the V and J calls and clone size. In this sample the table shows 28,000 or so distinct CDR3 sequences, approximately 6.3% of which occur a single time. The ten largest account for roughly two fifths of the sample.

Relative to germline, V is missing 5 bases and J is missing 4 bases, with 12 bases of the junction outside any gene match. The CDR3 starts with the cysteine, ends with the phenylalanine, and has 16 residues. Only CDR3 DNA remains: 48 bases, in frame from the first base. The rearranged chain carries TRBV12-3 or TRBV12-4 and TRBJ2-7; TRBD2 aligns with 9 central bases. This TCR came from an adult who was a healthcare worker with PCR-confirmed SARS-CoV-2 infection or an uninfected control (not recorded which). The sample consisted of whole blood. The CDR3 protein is CASSPGLAGILYEQYF. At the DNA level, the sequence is TGTGCCAGCAGTCCAGGCCTAGCGGGGATACTGTACGAGCAGTACTTC.